These 21 T cell receptor beta chains share one sample of origin, sequenced in a study of blood T cell repertoires in COVID-19. Assay used: immunoSEQ multiplex PCR; TCRdb lists only in-frame clones, some missing. This sample carries over 300,000 clones, 85% to 90% of them seen once, and the ten largest clones take 6.5% to 8%. Sequencing was done on a sample of peripheral blood. These receptors all stem from a man younger than 35 with active or convalescent COVID-19.

The rearrangement links TRBV28 to TRBJ2-7; TRBD1 matches at 7 bases. Germline V gene sequence: CDR1 MDHEN, CDR2 SYDVKM. The CDR3 covers 13 residues. V dropped 7 bases and J dropped 2; count of bases not matched to a gene: 5. In DNA, the CDR3 is TGTGCCAGCACTGGACAGGAAGCCTACGAGCAGTACTTC. Translating gives CASTGQEAYEQYF. Complete variable domain (other parts from reference TRBV28 and TRBJ2-7): DVKVTQSSRYLVKRTGEKVFLECVQDMDHENMFWYRQDPGLGLRLIYFSYDVKMKEKGDIPEGYSVSREKKERFSLILESASTNQTSMYLCASTGQEAYEQYFGPGTRLTVT.

V is TRBV19 and J is TRBJ1-5; D is perhaps TRBD1 (6 bases). Per germline, CDR1 LNHDA and CDR2 SQIVND (reference sequence). Trimming took 1 base from V and 5 from J, leaving 12 bases between them. The CDR3 is 15 amino acids. The CDR3: CASSIAQGRDQPQHF. In nucleotides, the CDR3 is TGTGCCAGTAGTATAGCTCAGGGGAGAGATCAGCCCCAGCATTTT.

The chain carries TRBV27 and TRBJ1-4, with TRBD1 matching over 8 bases. Germline CDR1 is MNHEY and CDR2 is SMNVEV (reference sequence). This CDR3 is 13 amino acids long. V lost 4 bases, J lost 10 bases, and 5 bases stayed unmatched. Here the CDR3 reads CASSSGQVGKLFF. The CDR3, as DNA: TGTGCCAGCAGTTCGGGACAGGTCGGAAAACTGTTTTTT.

V is TRBV25-1 and J is TRBJ1-5; D is uncertain. The CDR3 extends over 13 amino acids. CDR1 is MGHDK, CDR2 SYGVNS, per germline. The V end lost 4 bases, the J end lost 2 bases, and 6 bases lay between the germline ends. CDR3 coding DNA: TGTGCCAGCAGTGTCGGGGGCAATCAGCCCCAGCATTTT. Residues: CASSVGGNQPQHF.

The genes are TRBV28 and TRBJ2-7; D gene ambiguous. The length of the CDR3 is 13 residues. Trimming removed 1 base at V and 4 bases at J, with 8 bases between. Germline V gene data show CDR1 as MDHEN and CDR2 as SYDVKM. CDR3 nucleotides: TGTGCCAGCAGTTTATCCACTACTTACGAGCAGTACTTC. The encoded protein is CASSLSTTYEQYF.

The chain carries TRBV19 and TRBJ1-1; perhaps TRBD1 as D (6 bases). Germline V gene lookup returns CDR1 LNHDA and CDR2 SQIVND (reference sequence). CDR3 length: 15 amino acids. Trimming shortened V by 4 bases and J by 0 bases, and 12 bases separated the two germline ends. The CDR3 is CASSTGQFMNTEAFF. The CDR3 coding sequence is TGTGCCAGTAGTACCGGACAGTTCATGAACACTGAAGCTTTCTTT.

The V gene is TRBV13, the J gene TRBJ2-7; TRBD1 matches at 8 bases. With V trimmed by 5 bases and J by 0 bases, 6 bases remained unmatched. The CDR3 runs 15 residues. CDR1 and CDR2 from the germline V gene are PRHDT and FYEKMQ (reference sequence). Here the CDR3 reads CASSRHTGGSYEQYF. Here the CDR3 DNA reads TGTGCCAGCAGCCGCCACACAGGGGGCTCCTACGAGCAGTACTTC.

J is TRBJ2-7 and V is TRBV10-1; 9 bases match TRBD1. V shed 4 bases and J 0 bases; nucleotides not matched to a gene: 7. The CDR3 contains 16 residues. Per the germline V gene, CDR1 is WNHNN and CDR2 is SYGVQD (reference sequence). The CDR3 region has the DNA TGCGCCAGCAGTGCCGCGAGGACAGGGGTCTCCTACGAGCAGTACTTC. The encoded protein is CASSAARTGVSYEQYF.

The rearrangement uses TRBV7-2 and TRBJ2-1; 11 positions match TRBD2. The CDR3 length is 16 residues. With V trimmed by 2 bases and J by 7 bases, 7 bases remained unmatched. Germline assignment: CDR1 SGHTA and CDR2 FQGNSA. CDR3 residues: CASSLLAGGIGNEQFF. CDR3 sequence (DNA): TGTGCCAGCAGCTTACTAGCGGGGGGAATTGGGAATGAGCAGTTCTTC.

The rearrangement joins TRBV14 to TRBJ2-7; D is perhaps TRBD2 (6 bases). The ends were cut back, 1 base at V and 4 bases at J, with 17 bases in the middle. The CDR3 covers 16 residues. CDR1 and CDR2 (germline): SGHDN, FVKESK. The CDR3 loop is CASSQVTGLKSYEQYF. In DNA, the CDR3 is TGTGCCAGCAGCCAAGTCACGGGACTGAAGTCTTACGAGCAGTACTTC. Looking up the rest from reference TRBV14 and TRBJ2-7 gives the full variable domain: EAGVTQFPSHSVIEKGQTVTLRCDPISGHDNLYWYRRVMGKEIKFLLHFVKESKQDESGMPNNRFLAERTGGTYSTLKVQPAELEDSGVYFCASSQVTGLKSYEQYFGPGTRLTVT.

The chain couples TRBV6-2 or TRBV6-3 to TRBJ1-4; maybe TRBD1 (5 bases). Per germline, CDR1 MNHEY and CDR2 SVGEGT. The V gene lost 2 bases and the J gene lost 0 bases, with 13 bases spanning the gap. The CDR3 sequence is 17 residues long. The chain's CDR3 is CASSYRGGPATNEKLFF. CDR3 bases: TGTGCCAGCAGTTACCGGGGGGGACCGGCAACTAATGAAAAACTGTTTTTT.

With regard to this clone: Other DNA sequences within the sample encode an identical CDR3. The chain couples TRBV27 to TRBJ1-6, with D hard to call. The CDR3 extends over 13 amino acids. V gave up 3 bases and J gave up 9 bases, with 9 bases separating them. Germline CDR1 reads MNHEY; CDR2 reads SMNVEV (reference sequence). In nucleotides, the CDR3 is TGTGCCAGCAGTTTCGGGGTTTCTTCACCCCTCCACTTT. Translated, it gives CASSFGVSSPLHF.

The chain couples TRBV29-1 to TRBJ2-7; 9 positions agree with TRBD1. The junction had 5 bases not matched to a gene; V was cut back by 1 base and J by 1 base. Germline values: CDR1 SQVTM, CDR2 ANQGSEA. CDR3 length: 15 residues. CDR3 coding DNA: TGCAGCGTTGAAGGTTTTGACAGGGGGTCCTACGAGCAGTACTTC. Protein: CSVEGFDRGSYEQYF.

In DNA form, the CDR3 reads TGTGCCAGTAGTATCGGAGGGGACGGAAACACCATATATTTT. It encodes CASSIGGDGNTIYF. This chain connects TRBV19 to TRBJ1-3, with D tentatively TRBD1 (5 bases). V was shortened by 3 bases and J by 4 bases, with 10 bases between the two germline ends. Germline V gene data show CDR1 as LNHDA and CDR2 as SQIVND (reference sequence). The CDR3 length is 14 residues. Together with reference TRBV19 and TRBJ1-3, the CDR3 gives the full variable domain: DGGITQSPKYLFRKEGQNVTLSCEQNLNHDAMYWYRQDPGQGLRLIYYSQIVNDFQKGDIAEGYSVSREKKESFPLTVTSAQKNPTAFYLCASSIGGDGNTIYFGEGSWLTVV.

CDR3 region: CASSQGQGSEQYF. Written as DNA, the CDR3 is TGCGCCAGCAGCCAAGGACAGGGATCCGAGCAGTACTTC. This chain links TRBV4-3 with TRBJ2-7; 7 bases agree with TRBD1. Losses at the gene ends were 1 base for V and 6 bases for J; bases not matched to a gene: 3. The CDR3 is 13 amino acids. In germline, CDR1 is LGHNA, CDR2 YSLEER.

The rearrangement links TRBV21-1 to TRBJ1-5. TRBV21-1 is flagged as a pseudogene. The CDR3 runs 14 residues. CDR3: CAYSGGLGNQPQHF. The CDR3 region has the DNA TGTGCCTACTCGGGAGGCCTCGGCAATCAGCCCCAGCATTTT.

The rearrangement uses TRBV2 and TRBJ2-7; TRBD2 matches 12 bases. This CDR3 spans 13 amino acids. Germline assignment: CDR1 SNHLY and CDR2 FYNNEI. V lost 5 bases and J lost 5; bases outside the gene matches: 1. CDR3 sequence (DNA): TGTGCCAGCAGTTGGACTAGCGGGGACGAGCAGTACTTC. Residues: CASSWTSGDEQYF.

CDR3 region: CATSRGDRNIQYF. DNA for the CDR3: TGTGCCACCAGCAGAGGAGACAGAAACATTCAGTACTTC. This chain uses TRBV15 with TRBJ2-4; possible D gene TRBD1, 5 bases. V was trimmed by 1 base and J by 6 bases, leaving 7 bases between them. This CDR3 region has 13 residues. Germline V gene sequence: CDR1 LNHNV, CDR2 YYDKDF (reference sequence).

The chain is built from TRBV21-1 and TRBJ2-7; the D call TRBD2 from the table was never checked on the DNA. TRBV21-1 is a documented pseudogene. This CDR3 contains 14 residues. In DNA form, the CDR3 reads TGTGCCAGCACCCCTTCCCGAGGGTCCTACGAGCAGTACTTC. Translated: CASTPSRGSYEQYF.

This clone was seen just once. The chain links TRBV11-2 to TRBJ2-1; TRBD2 matches 7 bases. Germline lookup yields CDR1 SGHAT and CDR2 FQNNGV. The ends lost 7 bases at V and 7 bases at J; junction bases unmatched: 13. CDR3 size: 15 residues. The CDR3: CASTWGGGPGNEQFF. DNA of the CDR3: TGTGCCAGCACCTGGGGGGGAGGGCCAGGGAATGAGCAGTTCTTC.

The chain carries TRBV19 and TRBJ1-2; a possible D gene is TRBD1 (6 bases). CDR1 is LNHDA, CDR2 SQIVND, per germline (reference sequence). V was cut by 1 base and J by 4 bases, with 13 bases left in between. CDR3 length: 15 residues. CDR3 in amino acids: CASSIGSGDPYGYTF. DNA of the CDR3: TGTGCCAGTAGTATAGGGTCAGGGGATCCCTATGGCTACACCTTC.